This T cell receptor (beta chain) was found in a study of shared clonotypes between healthy human individuals. The assay was immunoSEQ multiplex PCR, and TCRdb's table has in-frame clones only and misses some. The sample has about 2.3 million clones; 85% to 95% are singletons. Germline CDR1 is SSHAT and CDR2 is FNYEAQ (reference sequence). The CDR3 extends over 19 amino acids. V lost 5 bases, J lost 5 bases, and 13 bases stayed unmatched. Sequenced input: naive CD4+ T cells from PBMCs. Subset described: CD45RA+ positively selected. This sequence joins TRBV7-7 and TRBJ2-3; TRBD2 matches at 16 bases. This TCR was recovered from a man between 18 and 35 years old in good health. Some clones in this sample may be carry-over from other donors' samples. CDR3 in DNA: TGTGCCAGCAGCCACACCCCACCGGGACTAGCGGGAGGGATAGATACGCAGTATTTT. Amino acid sequence: CASSHTPPGLAGGIDTQYF.